This T cell receptor beta chain was retrieved from a study of T cells in Graves' hyperthyroidism and ophthalmopathy. This clonotype was seen ten or more times. The investigators amplified TCR beta CDR3 regions from RNA transcripts. When the TCR CDR3 underwent first-round RT-PCR, the HTBI primer set was used. TCRdb independently ran MiXCR on the multiplex PCR reads; one entry per CDR3 protein. The sample shows about 580,000 distinct CDR3 sequences, around 13% of them seen only once. V was pared by 4 bases and J by 1 base, with 2 bases of the junction left unmatched. The CDR3 loop spans 16 amino acids. The germline V gene encodes CDR1 SGHNT and CDR2 YENEEA.

Sample: blood. The rearrangement links TRBV11-3 to TRBJ2-2; 11 bases line up with TRBD2. The receptor comes from a woman aged 25 to 39 with Graves' hyperthyroidism that later progressed to Graves' ophthalmopathy. The CDR3 region has the DNA TGTGCCAGCAGCTCGGGACTAGCGGAGAACACCGGGGAGCTGTTTTTT. This translates into CASSSGLAENTGELFF.